A single sample gave rise to the 3 T cell receptor beta chains below, sequenced in a study of cytomegalovirus exposure and HLA in healthy donors (TCRdb year 2017). The library was made by the immunoSEQ multiplex PCR assay. A mixture of 60 forward primers for TCR Vbeta segments and 13 reverse primers for TCR Jbeta segments was used in the multiplex PCR. In TCRdb, the immuneACCESS table is reduced to in-frame sequences with V and J assigned. These tables do not hold every clone; where another copy was compared, an unresolved V gene accounts for under half, and the others remain unexplained. For this sample the table gives over 95,000 clones, of which roughly 80% were detected only once. The leading ten clones occupy approximately 3.5% of the sample. Input material: PBMCs. The receptors stem from a man aged 35 to 55 in good health and CMV-seronegative.

The rearrangement uses TRBV19 and TRBJ2-1; 9 nucleotides align to TRBD2. This CDR3 is built from 17 residues. The V and J ends lost 8 bases and 7 bases, in that order; junction bases with no gene match: 18. Looked up from germline, CDR1 is LNHDA and CDR2 is SQIVND (reference sequence). Written as DNA, the CDR3 is TGTGCCAGTTTGCCCGGCGGGGGGGCTTTCCCGAAGAATGAGCAGTTCTTC. This sequence encodes CASLPGGGAFPKNEQFF. The full variable domain, in which reference TRBV19 and TRBJ2-1 provide the parts outside the CDR3, is DGGITQSPKYLFRKEGQNVTLSCEQNLNHDAMYWYRQDPGQGLRLIYYSQIVNDFQKGDIAEGYSVSREKKESFPLTVTSAQKNPTAFYLCASLPGGGAFPKNEQFFGPGTRLTVL.

The chain carries TRBV9 and TRBJ2-3; TRBD1 matches at 9 bases. V shed 2 bases and J 2 bases; nucleotides not matched to a gene: 3. CDR3 length equals 15 residues. Germline V CDR1 and CDR2: SGDLS, YYNGEE. In nucleotides, the CDR3 is TGTGCCAGCAGCGTGGGGGACAGGGTCACAGATACGCAGTATTTT. Its translation is CASSVGDRVTDTQYF.

This clone occurred once. The chain is built from TRBV6-4 and TRBJ1-1, with 9 bases that match TRBD1. Germline V gives CDR1 MRHNA, CDR2 SNTAGT. J lost 5 bases, V lost 6 bases, and 7 bases had no gene match. This CDR3 comprises 14 residues. The CDR3 DNA reads TGTGCCAGCAGCGGGACAGGGTCTAGGACTGAAGCTTTCTTT. Its protein is CASSGTGSRTEAFF.